This T cell receptor beta chain comes out of a study of breast tumors, draining lymph nodes, adjacent tissues. TCRdb reprocessed the multiplex PCR reads via MiXCR and lists one record per CDR3 protein. Among about 270,000 distinct CDR3 sequences listed, 30% to 35% were seen once. The CDR3 is 11 amino acids. Per germline, CDR1 DFQATT and CDR2 SNEGSKA (reference sequence). V dropped 1 base and J dropped 12 bases, with 10 bases sitting between them. This clonotype was observed at least ten times. The lymph nodes were axillary draining lymph nodes from breast cancer patients. The specimen sequenced was axillary lymph node tissue. The chain uses TRBV20-1 and TRBJ2-1, with D uncertain. The sequence derives from a female donor with breast cancer. Some clones in this sample may be carry-over from other donors' samples. DNA for the CDR3: TGCAGTGCTAGAGCCTTCCCCGGGCAGTTCTTC. Its translation is CSARAFPGQFF.